The rows below give T cell receptor beta chains drawn from one sample of a study of naive and memory T cell subsets. A single record per CDR3 protein comes from TCRdb applying MiXCR to the UMI-ligation and nested PCR reads. The sample holds 85,000 to 130,000 distinct CDR3 sequences; more than 12% are singletons and the top ten take 2.5% to 3.5%. The specimen was naive CD8+ T cells from blood. The receptors were gathered from a human donor in good health. Both conserved end residues are part of each CDR3. The order of the fields is J gene, V gene, CDR3 protein.

j_call: TRBJ2-7
v_call: TRBV11-2
cdr3_aa: CASSFDAGYEQYF

j_call: TRBJ2-6
v_call: TRBV28
cdr3_aa: CASSLNSGANVLTF

j_call: TRBJ1-1
v_call: TRBV5-1
cdr3_aa: CASSLKGGPMTEAFF

j_call: TRBJ2-1
v_call: TRBV30
cdr3_aa: CAWGGGRQFF

j_call: TRBJ2-7
v_call: TRBV6-2/TRBV6-3
cdr3_aa: CASSGGSRIPTYEQYF

j_call: TRBJ2-7
v_call: TRBV13
cdr3_aa: CASSLGLAGDYEQYF

j_call: TRBJ1-1
v_call: TRBV7-3
cdr3_aa: CASSLNSGNTEAFF

j_call: TRBJ1-1
v_call: TRBV7-6
cdr3_aa: CASSSRTGLGGTEAFF

j_call: TRBJ2-3
v_call: TRBV4-2
cdr3_aa: CASSQELRDRGTDTQYF

j_call: TRBJ2-7
v_call: TRBV20-1
cdr3_aa: CSAAVESSYEQYF

j_call: TRBJ1-2
v_call: TRBV7-6
cdr3_aa: CASSTGTGGYTF

j_call: TRBJ2-1
v_call: TRBV7-9
cdr3_aa: CASSLGGWGHEQFF

j_call: TRBJ2-1
v_call: TRBV20-1
cdr3_aa: CSARALGATYNEQFF

j_call: TRBJ1-2
v_call: TRBV28
cdr3_aa: CASSNSEGYGYTF

j_call: TRBJ2-7
v_call: TRBV7-9
cdr3_aa: CASSPRTETYEQYF

j_call: TRBJ1-5
v_call: TRBV6-2/TRBV6-3
cdr3_aa: CASSYDRELQPQHF

j_call: TRBJ2-3
v_call: TRBV27
cdr3_aa: CASSFTGSGTDTQYF

j_call: TRBJ1-1
v_call: TRBV5-1
cdr3_aa: CASSPQGFGTEAFF

j_call: TRBJ2-1
v_call: TRBV3-1
cdr3_aa: CASSPILPDRLNEQFF

j_call: TRBJ2-1
v_call: TRBV7-9
cdr3_aa: CASSLAGTPAPGEQFF

j_call: TRBJ1-1
v_call: TRBV4-2
cdr3_aa: CASSQDVNGAVRMNTEAFF

j_call: TRBJ2-6
v_call: TRBV28
cdr3_aa: CASSLRGSGANVLTF

j_call: TRBJ2-7
v_call: TRBV7-9
cdr3_aa: CASSFGNRQNYEQYF

j_call: TRBJ2-7
v_call: TRBV4-2
cdr3_aa: CASSQDPGLREQYF

j_call: TRBJ1-6
v_call: TRBV4-1
cdr3_aa: CASSQGDRTATNSPLHF

j_call: TRBJ2-5
v_call: TRBV25-1
cdr3_aa: CASSEFGTGGQETQYF

j_call: TRBJ2-7
v_call: TRBV4-2
cdr3_aa: CASSQGGSYEQYF

j_call: TRBJ2-7
v_call: TRBV13
cdr3_aa: CASSLEGGEQYF

j_call: TRBJ2-3
v_call: TRBV3-1
cdr3_aa: CASSQDSEAPDTQYF

j_call: TRBJ2-2
v_call: TRBV6-5
cdr3_aa: CASRSGASNTGELFF